The clone carrying this TCR beta chain appeared once. As yet, its antigen is unknown. The germline gives CDR1 SGHAT, CDR2 FQNNGV. Trimming removed 1 base from V and 7 bases from J, with 16 bases in between. The CDR3 consists of 15 residues. This sample is part of a study of graft-versus-host responses after intestinal transplantation. Looking at the study overall: Among the recipients, all got anti-thymocyte globulin induction and then tacrolimus and steroids for approximately 3 years. Findings of the study overall: Circulating GvH clones peaking coincided with falling HvG clones soon after transplant. Researchers found GvH clones in recipient marrow, and some showed up first in ileum or blood.

Data came from immunoSEQ multiplex PCR; TCRdb stores just in-frame clones and leaves some out. Here the sample spans 30,000 to 45,000 clones, 83% being singletons. The chain recombines TRBV11-2 with TRBJ1-2; TRBD1 might be the D (5 bases). The sequence was collected from a human patient who received an intestinal transplant, so some T cells may come from the graft donor. The material sequenced was PBMCs, taken more than 950 days after transplant. Here the CDR3 DNA reads TGTGCCAGCAGCTTAGGGGGACCCTGGGCTGGTGGCTACACCTTC. This sequence encodes CASSLGGPWAGGYTF. Full variable domain (missing parts from reference TRBV11-2 and TRBJ1-2): EAGVAQSPRYKIIEKRQSVAFWCNPISGHATLYWYQQILGQGPKLLIQFQNNGVVDDSQLPKDRFSAERLKGVDSTLKIQPAKLEDSAVYLCASSLGGPWAGGYTFGSGTRLTVV.